One T cell receptor beta chain is described in this entry. No cognate antigen has been identified for it. The record has no base qualities; no much larger clone is one base away. The record originates from a study of shared clonotypes between healthy human individuals (dated by TCRdb to 2020 to 2022). About the study as a whole: The cohort comprised a couple of women and a few men aged 18 to 49 years. The study deeply sequenced blood TCR repertoires of several healthy adults to estimate repertoire size and the extent of clonotype sharing between individuals. To increase sequencing depth and limit assay-specific biases, different laboratories used diverse techniques to prepare libraries and sequence TCR repertoires. Per donor, leukapheresis produced somewhere between about 0.94 and 8.9 billion PBMCs.

The paper's findings and limits, for the study overall: Because the study included only a small number of donors, the genetic and exposure-history diversity represented was limited. Pairwise subsampling led to the expectation that sequencing depth would affect the degree of clonotype sharing among donors. Sampling was limited to blood, and TCR repertoires in tissue likely differ from TCR repertoires in blood.

Between the V and J ends, shortened by 4 bases and 0 bases respectively, the junction contains 14 bases. The germline V gene encodes CDR1 SGDLS and CDR2 YYNGEE. The CDR3 contains 15 residues, cysteine and phenylalanine counted. Left in the record is the CDR3 DNA by itself, 45 bases read in frame from the first base. TCR CDR3 regions were amplified from genomic DNA by multiplex PCR using the deep immunoSEQ assay. Extracted genomic DNA from each cell subset was spread evenly across all wells of several immunoSEQ 96-well plates, with each plate serving as a replicate. For unsorted PBMC, each replicate PCR was loaded with approximately 300 ng genomic DNA, equivalent to roughly 33,000 T cell genomes. Ten immunoSEQ deep assay plates were used to sequence unsorted PBMC genomic DNA. The purified libraries were quantified using a Qubit 3.0 fluorometer, sized with a Bioanalyzer 2100, and then quantified again using the KAPA Library Quantification kit. A separate single-read 150-cycle Illumina NextSeq 550 flow cell was used to sequence each immunoSEQ 96-well plate. The authors' pipeline ran thus. The immunoSEQ output contained only junctional sequences without quality scores, so filtering could not match that applied to full-length reads. Sequences were annotated with PyIR, a Python wrapper for IgBLAST v1.9, using IMGT germline references to assign V/J genes and CDR3. Reads with weak V/J assignments (E-value above 1e-6), missing CDR3, stop codons, out-of-frame junctions, or ambiguous translated residues were removed. V3J clonotypes were defined by identical inferred V gene, J gene, and CDR3 amino acid sequence. To compute the percentage overlap between repertoires, the number of shared unique clonotypes was divided by the size of the smaller repertoire. Three approaches were used to assess repertoire richness: RTK rarefaction, the Chao1 estimator, and Recon v2.1 estimates of unobserved clonotypes. As stored in TCRdb, this immuneACCESS dataset retains in-frame rearrangements with V and J assigned. A fraction of the clones does not appear; measured against another copy, unresolved V genes explain less than half of the discrepancy, and the remainder lacks a known reason. V and J calls and clone size follow that table, whereas D and trimming were derived from the DNA. A total of roughly 490,000 clones appear in this sample, 79% of them only once. The ten largest make up approximately 12% of the sample.

The donors were healthy, HIV-negative adults with no recently reported acute infections or vaccinations. All donors were Caucasian adults living in Nashville, Tennessee, USA. For unsorted samples, tens of millions of PBMCs were counted, and genomic DNA was extracted using the QIAamp DNA Blood Mini kit. Blood was obtained by leukapheresis, after which PBMCs were separated by Ficoll-Histopaque density gradient centrifugation and cryopreserved in liquid nitrogen vapor phase. Sample: PBMCs. The chain uses TRBV9 and TRBJ2-7; tentative D gene TRBD2, with 7 bases matching. The sequence was obtained from a woman in her forties in good health. Some clones in this sample may be carry-over from other donors' samples. The CDR3 reads as follows: CASSFGEGVSYEQYF. The DNA reads as follows: TGTGCCAGCAGCTTCGGGGAGGGGGTCTCCTACGAGCAGTACTTC.